The text below deals with one TCR beta chain. Libraries were prepared by immunoSEQ multiplex PCR; TCRdb keeps only in-frame clonotypes and omits some of them. The table lists tens of thousands of clones, about 91% of them singletons. The record originates from a study of technical replicates of blood from a handful of donors. The germline V and J ends were trimmed by 4 bases and 6 bases, with 9 bases remaining between them. CDR3 size: 13 residues. Germline V gene lookup returns CDR1 SEHNR and CDR2 FQNEAQ (reference sequence). This sequence was found in a human donor in good health. The chain joins TRBV7-9 to TRBJ2-2, with D maybe TRBD1 (5 bases). Sequencing used T cells isolated from PBMCs. DNA of the CDR3: TGTGCCAGCAGCTCCAGGGCGGCCGGGGAGCTGTTTTTT. Translated: CASSSRAAGELFF.